The 15 T cell receptor beta chains reported below all come from one sample, sequenced in a study of vaccination effects on CD4 cells after COVID-19. Data came from immunoSEQ multiplex PCR; TCRdb stores just in-frame clones and leaves some out. This sample has 45,000 to 55,000 clones, with approximately 70% found just once. Isolation of CD4+ T cells took place after approximately 10 days of culture. As their vaccination, participants received two doses of either BNT162b2 or mRNA-1273. For these TCRs, the target antigens are not known. Specimen: CD4+ T cells from PBMCs cultured without peptide, collected after COVID-19 vaccination. These receptors were obtained from a human donor who received a COVID-19 vaccine.

This clone appeared a few times. The J gene is TRBJ1-6, the V gene TRBV11-1; D is possibly TRBD1 (5 bases). CDR1 SGHAT and CDR2 FQDESV come from the germline V gene (reference sequence). V shed 8 bases and J shed 10 bases, with 18 bases lying between them. This CDR3 contains 14 residues. The CDR3 loop reads CASGPGRARSPLHF. CDR3 in DNA: TGTGCCAGCGGTCCGGGCAGGGCACGGTCACCCCTCCACTTT.

Only a few counts were recorded for this clone. The V and J genes are TRBV18 and TRBJ1-1; TRBD1 matches 7 bases. The CDR3 has 16 amino acids. V was clipped by 2 bases and J by 2 bases; unmatched bases: 8. Germline V CDR1 and CDR2: KGHSH, LQKENI. The CDR3 protein is CASSPLGQGGNTEAFF. The CDR3 DNA reads as TGTGCCAGCTCACCATTAGGTCAGGGGGGAAACACTGAAGCTTTCTTT.

The rearrangement joins TRBV5-4 to TRBJ2-1; the match to TRBD2 covers 11 bases. J gave up 6 bases and V 5 bases, and 10 bases lay outside the gene matches. The CDR3 extends over 16 amino acids. Germline lookup yields CDR1 SGHNT and CDR2 YYREEE (reference sequence). The CDR3 region is CASSSGGTSGFNEQFF. CDR3 nucleotides: TGTGCCAGCAGTTCTGGGGGGACTAGCGGATTCAATGAGCAGTTCTTC.

This clone was seen only once. The chain combines TRBV7-8 with TRBJ2-3; no clear D. Trimming removed 5 bases at V and 4 bases at J, with 7 bases between. Germline V gene sequence: CDR1 SGHVS, CDR2 FQNEAQ. This CDR3 spans 12 amino acids. CDR3 residues: CASSRFADTQYF. The CDR3 coding sequence is TGTGCCAGCAGCCGGTTCGCAGATACGCAGTATTTT.

The chain links TRBV7-8 to TRBJ1-5; no clear D gene. Germline CDR1 and CDR2: SGHVS and FQNEAQ. The CDR3 length is 17 residues. Trimming took 4 bases from V and 0 from J, leaving 16 bases between them. This chain's CDR3 is CASSSTRRPVSNQPQHF. For the CDR3, the DNA is TGTGCCAGCAGCTCTACCCGACGTCCGGTTAGCAATCAGCCCCAGCATTTT.

The rearrangement joins TRBV5-1 to TRBJ1-1, with D perhaps matching TRBD1 (6 bases). Looked up from germline, CDR1 is SGHRS and CDR2 is YFSETQ. Trimming left V 5 bases short and J 1 base short, with 12 bases between. CDR3 length: 14 amino acids. This chain's CDR3 is CASRNRAGNTEAFF. CDR3 in DNA: TGCGCCAGCAGGAACAGGGCAGGGAACACTGAAGCTTTCTTT.

V is TRBV20-1 and J is TRBJ2-7; 7 positions match TRBD2. The CDR3 runs to 11 residues. V trimming: 5 bases; J trimming: 4 bases; junction bases outside the gene matches: 2. The germline gives CDR1 DFQATT, CDR2 SNEGSKA (reference sequence). CDR3: CSAVSGYEQYF. In DNA form, the CDR3 reads TGCAGTGCTGTTAGCGGGTACGAGCAGTACTTC.

The chain links TRBV19 to TRBJ1-3, with 7 nucleotides matching TRBD1. This CDR3 is 14 amino acids long. V was pared by 1 base and J by 8 bases, with 5 bases of the junction left unmatched. Looked up from germline, CDR1 is LNHDA and CDR2 is SQIVND (reference sequence). The chain's CDR3 is CASSIGWQGDTIYF. CDR3 nucleotide sequence: TGTGCCAGTAGTATAGGCTGGCAGGGGGACACCATATATTTT.

V usage is TRBV18 and J usage is TRBJ1-3; D unclear. There are 16 residues in the CDR3. Per the germline V gene, CDR1 is KGHSH and CDR2 is LQKENI. With 1 base removed from V and 0 bases from J, the gap between germline ends came to 10 bases. CDR3 coding DNA: TGTGCCAGCTCACCACTTCCCGATCTCTCTGGAAACACCATATATTTT. Protein product: CASSPLPDLSGNTIYF.

The genes are TRBV4-1 and TRBJ2-1; D remains unclear. V shed 0 bases and J shed 4 bases, with 13 bases lying between them. Germline CDR1 and CDR2: MGHRA and YSYEKL. The CDR3 is 16 amino acids. The DNA for the CDR3 is TGCGCCAGCAGCCAAGACGACACGATGTCTTACAATGAGCAGTTCTTC. It yields the protein CASSQDDTMSYNEQFF.

The chain couples TRBV6-4 to TRBJ2-2, with 11 bases matching TRBD2. Germline V lookup: CDR1 MRHNA, CDR2 SNTAGT. This CDR3 spans 16 amino acids. V shed 2 bases, J shed 7 bases, and the junction held 6 bases outside the gene matches. In nucleotides, the CDR3 is TGTGCCAGCAGTGACCACGGGACTAGCGGTGGCGGGGAGCTGTTTTTT. It yields the protein CASSDHGTSGGGELFF.

J is TRBJ2-3 and V is TRBV3-1 (or the pseudogene TRBV3-2); TRBD2 matches at 8 bases. Germline assignment: CDR1 LGHDT and CDR2 YNNKEL (reference sequence). This CDR3 spans 16 amino acids. With 4 bases clipped from V and 1 base from J, the junction kept 7 bases outside the gene matches. The CDR3 DNA sequence: TGTGCCAGCAGCCCCCTTCCGGGGGGGGGCACAGATACGCAGTATTTT. Protein sequence: CASSPLPGGGTDTQYF.

This clone has just one count. The chain links TRBV3-1 (or the pseudogene TRBV3-2) to TRBJ2-5; 10 bases fit TRBD2. Germline V CDR1 and CDR2: LGHDT, YNNKEL (reference sequence). CDR3 size: 19 residues. V trimming: 3 bases; J trimming: 5 bases; junction bases outside the gene matches: 18. The CDR3 DNA sequence: TGTGCCAGCAGCCATATGCTAGCGGGAGACTGGGGCTTTGGGGAGACCCAGTACTTC. Translated, it gives CASSHMLAGDWGFGETQYF.

V and J are TRBV3-1 (or the pseudogene TRBV3-2) and TRBJ2-7; D is ambiguous. The CDR3 contains 14 residues. Trimming removed 1 base from V and 2 bases from J, with 9 bases in between. Germline V gives CDR1 LGHDT, CDR2 YNNKEL (reference sequence). CDR3 coding DNA: TGTGCCAGCAGCCAAGTGGGCATAACCTACGAGCAGTACTTC. It codes for CASSQVGITYEQYF.

The chain recombines TRBV5-1 with TRBJ2-1; D uncertain. The CDR3 contains 13 residues. V lost 1 base and J lost 8, with 10 bases in between. Germline assignment: CDR1 SGHRS and CDR2 YFSETQ. The CDR3 spells CASSLPPKDEQFF. In DNA, the CDR3 is TGCGCCAGCAGCTTGCCGCCAAAGGATGAGCAGTTCTTC.